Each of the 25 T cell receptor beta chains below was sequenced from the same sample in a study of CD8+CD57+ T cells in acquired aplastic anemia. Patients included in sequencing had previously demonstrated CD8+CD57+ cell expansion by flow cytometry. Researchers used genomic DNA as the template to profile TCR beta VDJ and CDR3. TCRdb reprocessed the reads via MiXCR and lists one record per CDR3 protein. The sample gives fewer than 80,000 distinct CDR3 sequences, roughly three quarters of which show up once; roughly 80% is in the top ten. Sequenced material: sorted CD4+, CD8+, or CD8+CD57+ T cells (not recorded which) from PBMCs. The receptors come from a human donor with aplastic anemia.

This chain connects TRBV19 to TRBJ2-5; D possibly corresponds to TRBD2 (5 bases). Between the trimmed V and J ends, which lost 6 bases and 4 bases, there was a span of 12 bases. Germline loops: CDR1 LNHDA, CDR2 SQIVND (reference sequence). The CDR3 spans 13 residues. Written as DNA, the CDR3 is TGTGCCAGTAGCCAAAGGAGGCGAGAGACCCAGTACTTC. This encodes CASSQRRRETQYF.

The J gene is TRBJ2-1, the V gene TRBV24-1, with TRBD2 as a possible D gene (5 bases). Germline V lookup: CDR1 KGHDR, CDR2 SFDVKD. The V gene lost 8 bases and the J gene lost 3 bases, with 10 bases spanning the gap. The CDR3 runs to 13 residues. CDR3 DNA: TGTGCCACCACTAGCCCCCTCTACAATGAGCAGTTCTTC. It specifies CATTSPLYNEQFF.

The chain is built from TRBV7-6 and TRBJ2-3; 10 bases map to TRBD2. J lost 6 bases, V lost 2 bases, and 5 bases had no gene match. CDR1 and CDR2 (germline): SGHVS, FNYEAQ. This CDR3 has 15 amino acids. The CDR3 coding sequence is TGTGCCAGCAGCTTAAGGGTACTAGCGGGGGATACGCAGTATTTT. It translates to CASSLRVLAGDTQYF.

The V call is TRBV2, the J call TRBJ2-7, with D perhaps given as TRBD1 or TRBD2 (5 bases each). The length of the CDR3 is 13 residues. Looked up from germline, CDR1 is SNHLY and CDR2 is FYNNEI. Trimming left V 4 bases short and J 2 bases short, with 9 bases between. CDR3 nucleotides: TGTGCCAGCAGTGGGGACGGGACCTACGAGCAGTACTTC. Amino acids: CASSGDGTYEQYF.

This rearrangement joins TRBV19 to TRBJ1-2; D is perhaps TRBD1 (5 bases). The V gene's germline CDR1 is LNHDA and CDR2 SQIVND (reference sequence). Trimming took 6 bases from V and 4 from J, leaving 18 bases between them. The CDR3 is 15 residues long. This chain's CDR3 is CASRIAGGETYGYTF. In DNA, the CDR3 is TGTGCCAGTAGGATCGCGGGGGGAGAGACCTATGGCTACACCTTC.

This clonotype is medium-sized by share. CDR3 residues: CASSLGRVAGVSNEQFF. The CDR3 DNA follows: TGTGCCAGCAGCTTAGGCCGGGTAGCGGGAGTCTCCAATGAGCAGTTCTTC. The chain joins TRBV11-2 to TRBJ2-1, with TRBD2 matching 9 bases. With V trimmed by 1 base and J by 6 bases, 10 bases remained unmatched. Per germline, CDR1 SGHAT and CDR2 FQNNGV. CDR3 length: 17 amino acids.

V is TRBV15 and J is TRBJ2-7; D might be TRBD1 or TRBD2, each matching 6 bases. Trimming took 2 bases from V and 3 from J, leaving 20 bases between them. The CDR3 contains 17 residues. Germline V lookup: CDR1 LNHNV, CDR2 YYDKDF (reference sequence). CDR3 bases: TGTGCCACCAGCAGAAGGGTTCGGGGGCGTAGGTTCTACGAGCAGTACTTC. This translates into CATSRRVRGRRFYEQYF. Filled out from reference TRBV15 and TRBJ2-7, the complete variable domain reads DAMVIQNPRYQVTQFGKPVTLSCSQTLNHNVMYWYQQKSSQAPKLLFHYYDKDFNNEADTPDNFQSRRPNTSFCFLDIRSPGLGDTAMYLCATSRRVRGRRFYEQYFGPGTRLTVT.

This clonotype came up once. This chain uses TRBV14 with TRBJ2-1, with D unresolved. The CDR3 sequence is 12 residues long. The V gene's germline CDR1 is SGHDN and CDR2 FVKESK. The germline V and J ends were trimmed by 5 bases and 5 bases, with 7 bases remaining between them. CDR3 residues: CASSNQHNEQFF. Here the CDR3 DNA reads TGTGCCAGCAGCAACCAGCACAATGAGCAGTTCTTC. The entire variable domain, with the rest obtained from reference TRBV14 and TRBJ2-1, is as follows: EAGVTQFPSHSVIEKGQTVTLRCDPISGHDNLYWYRRVMGKEIKFLLHFVKESKQDESGMPNNRFLAERTGGTYSTLKVQPAELEDSGVYFCASSNQHNEQFFGPGTRLTVL.

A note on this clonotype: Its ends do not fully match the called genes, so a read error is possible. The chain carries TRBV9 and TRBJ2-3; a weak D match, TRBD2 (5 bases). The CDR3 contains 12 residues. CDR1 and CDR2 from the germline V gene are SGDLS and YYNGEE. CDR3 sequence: CASSVVGDTQYF. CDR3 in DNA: TGTGCCAGTAGCGTAGTGGGGGATACGCAGTATTTT.

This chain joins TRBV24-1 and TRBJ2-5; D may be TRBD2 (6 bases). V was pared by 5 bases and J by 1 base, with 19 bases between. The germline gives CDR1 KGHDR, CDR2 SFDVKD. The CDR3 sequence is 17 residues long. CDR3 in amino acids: CATSGVSGDGTQETQYF. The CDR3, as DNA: TGTGCCACCAGTGGGGTTTCGGGGGACGGAACCCAAGAGACCCAGTACTTC.

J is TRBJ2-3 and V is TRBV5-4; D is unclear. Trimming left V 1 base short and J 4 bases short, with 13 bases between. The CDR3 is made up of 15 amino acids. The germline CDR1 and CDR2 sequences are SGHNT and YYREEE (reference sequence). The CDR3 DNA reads TGTGCCAGCAGCTTGTCGGCCAGAGGTGCAGATACGCAGTATTTT. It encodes CASSLSARGADTQYF.

CDR3 sequence (DNA): TGTGCCAGCAGATCAGGCGGGGGTGAGGGCCAGTACTTC. It specifies CASRSGGGEGQYF. The chain uses TRBV6-2 or TRBV6-3 and TRBJ2-5; 7 bases are shared with TRBD2. CDR3 length: 13 amino acids. Germline CDR1 reads MNHEY; CDR2 reads SVGEGT. The J segment lost 10 bases and the V segment lost 6 bases, leaving 11 bases of the junction unmatched.

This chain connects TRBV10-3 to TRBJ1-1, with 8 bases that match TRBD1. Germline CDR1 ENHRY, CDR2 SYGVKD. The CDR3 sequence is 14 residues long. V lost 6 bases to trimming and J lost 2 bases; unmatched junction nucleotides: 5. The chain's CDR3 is CAIRRTGTNTEAFF. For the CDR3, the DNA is TGTGCCATCAGGAGGACAGGGACTAACACTGAAGCTTTCTTT.

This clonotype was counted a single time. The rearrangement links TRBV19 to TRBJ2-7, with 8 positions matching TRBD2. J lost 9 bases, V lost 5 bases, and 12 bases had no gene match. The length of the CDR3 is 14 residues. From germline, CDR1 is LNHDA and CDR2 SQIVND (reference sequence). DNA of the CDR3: TGTGCCAGTAGTGTCGGGAGGGTGGTATCCGGGCAGTACTTC. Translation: CASSVGRVVSGQYF.

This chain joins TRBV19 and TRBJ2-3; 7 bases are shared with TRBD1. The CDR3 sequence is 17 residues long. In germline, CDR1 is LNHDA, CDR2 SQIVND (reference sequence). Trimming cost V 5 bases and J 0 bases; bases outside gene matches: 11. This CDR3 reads CASSARHTGVSTDTQYF. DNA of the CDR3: TGTGCCAGTAGTGCGCGTCATACAGGGGTCAGCACAGATACGCAGTATTTT.

This CDR3 is CASSEWRNLDGTQYF. The CDR3 DNA sequence: TGTGCCAGCAGTGAATGGAGGAACCTTGACGGTACGCAGTATTTT. This rearrangement joins TRBV25-1 to TRBJ2-3; D perhaps matches TRBD2 (5 bases). CDR3 length equals 15 residues. V was cut by 1 base and J by 8 bases, with 16 bases left in between. CDR1 and CDR2 from the germline V gene are MGHDK and SYGVNS. Variable domain in full (rest from reference TRBV25-1 and TRBJ2-3): EADIYQTPRYLVIGTGKKITLECSQTMGHDKMYWYQQDPGMELHLIHYSYGVNSTEKGDLSSESTVSRIRTEHFPLTLESARPSHTSQYLCASSEWRNLDGTQYFGPGTRLTVL.

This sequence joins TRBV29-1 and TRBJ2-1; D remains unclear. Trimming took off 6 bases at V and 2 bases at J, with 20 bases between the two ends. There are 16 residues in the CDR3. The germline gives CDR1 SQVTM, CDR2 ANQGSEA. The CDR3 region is CSVEPVRPTPYNEQFF. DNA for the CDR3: TGCAGCGTCGAACCCGTGCGGCCTACCCCCTACAATGAGCAGTTCTTC.

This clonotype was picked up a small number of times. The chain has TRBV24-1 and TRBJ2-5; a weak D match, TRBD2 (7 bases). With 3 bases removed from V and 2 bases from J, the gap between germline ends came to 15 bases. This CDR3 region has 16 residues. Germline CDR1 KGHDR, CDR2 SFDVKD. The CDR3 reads CATSDPGEGPQETQYF. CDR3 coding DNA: TGTGCCACCAGTGATCCAGGGGAGGGTCCTCAAGAGACCCAGTACTTC.

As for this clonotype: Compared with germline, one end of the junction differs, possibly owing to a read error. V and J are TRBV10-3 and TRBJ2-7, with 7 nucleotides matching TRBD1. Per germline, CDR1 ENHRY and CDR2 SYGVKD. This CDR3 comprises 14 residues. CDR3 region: CASSYTTGSYEQYF. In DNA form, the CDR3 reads TGTGCCAGCAGTTACACGACAGGGTCCTACGAGCAGTACTTC.

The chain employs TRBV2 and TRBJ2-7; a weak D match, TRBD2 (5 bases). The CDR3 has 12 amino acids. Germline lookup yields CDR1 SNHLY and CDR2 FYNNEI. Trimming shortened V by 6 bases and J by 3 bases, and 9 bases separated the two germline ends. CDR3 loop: CASRTGYYEQYF. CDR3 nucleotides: TGTGCCAGCAGGACGGGGTACTACGAGCAGTACTTC.

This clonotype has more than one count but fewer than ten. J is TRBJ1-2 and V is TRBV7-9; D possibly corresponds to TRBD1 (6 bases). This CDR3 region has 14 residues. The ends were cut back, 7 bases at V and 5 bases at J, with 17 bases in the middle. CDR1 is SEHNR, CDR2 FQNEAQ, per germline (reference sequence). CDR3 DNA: TGTGCCAGCACCTGGGGGGCCCACGCGTATGGCTACACCTTC. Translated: CASTWGAHAYGYTF.

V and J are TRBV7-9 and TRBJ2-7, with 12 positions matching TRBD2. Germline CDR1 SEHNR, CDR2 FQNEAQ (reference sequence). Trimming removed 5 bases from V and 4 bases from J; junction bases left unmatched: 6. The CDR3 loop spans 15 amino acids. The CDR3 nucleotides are TGTGCCAGCAGCCAGGGACTAGCGGGTCCATACGAGCAGTACTTC. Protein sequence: CASSQGLAGPYEQYF.

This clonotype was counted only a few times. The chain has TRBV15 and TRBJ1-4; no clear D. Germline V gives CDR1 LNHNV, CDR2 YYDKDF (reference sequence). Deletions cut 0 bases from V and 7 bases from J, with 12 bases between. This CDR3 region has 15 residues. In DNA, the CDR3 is TGTGCCACCAGCAGAGATCGCTGGGCCCGTGAAAAACTGTTTTTT. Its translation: CATSRDRWAREKLFF. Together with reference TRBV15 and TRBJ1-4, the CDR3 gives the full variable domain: DAMVIQNPRYQVTQFGKPVTLSCSQTLNHNVMYWYQQKSSQAPKLLFHYYDKDFNNEADTPDNFQSRRPNTSFCFLDIRSPGLGDTAMYLCATSRDRWAREKLFFGSGTQLSVL.

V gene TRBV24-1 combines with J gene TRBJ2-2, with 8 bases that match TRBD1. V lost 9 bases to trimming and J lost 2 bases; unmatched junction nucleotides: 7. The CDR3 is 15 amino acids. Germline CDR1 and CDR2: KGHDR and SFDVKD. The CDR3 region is CATSKDRANTGELFF. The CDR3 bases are TGTGCCACCTCTAAGGACAGGGCCAACACCGGGGAGCTGTTTTTT.

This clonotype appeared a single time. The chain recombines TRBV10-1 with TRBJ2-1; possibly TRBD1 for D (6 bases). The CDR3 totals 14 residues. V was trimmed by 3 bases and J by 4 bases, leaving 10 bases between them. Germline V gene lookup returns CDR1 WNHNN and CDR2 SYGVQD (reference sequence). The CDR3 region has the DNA TGCGCCAGCAGTGAACGGGACACTTACAATGAGCAGTTCTTC. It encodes CASSERDTYNEQFF.